The 18 T cell receptor beta chains listed next were all sequenced from one sample in a study of T cell responses to AZD1222 COVID-19 vaccine. Profiled with immunoSEQ multiplex PCR; TCRdb holds only in-frame clones, not every one. The sample consists of around 140,000 clones, approximately 90% of them appearing once. Sequenced material: peripheral blood, taken on day 0 of AZD1222 vaccination. The receptors here all came from an adult in good health.

The chain recombines TRBV7-2 with TRBJ2-1; D gene uncertain. The germline V gene encodes CDR1 SGHTA and CDR2 FQGNSA. Trimming stripped 1 base from V and 14 bases from J, with 15 bases between. The CDR3 runs 13 residues. This CDR3 is CASSLEHSRGEFF. CDR3 nucleotide sequence: TGTGCCAGCAGCTTAGAACACAGCCGTGGGGAGTTCTTC.

The chain links TRBV5-4 to TRBJ2-1; 11 nucleotides agree with TRBD2. Germline CDR1 SGHNT, CDR2 YYREEE (reference sequence). The CDR3 runs to 18 residues. The V gene end was trimmed by 4 bases and the J gene end by 0 bases; junction bases not matched to a gene: 9. CDR3 nucleotide sequence: TGTGCCAGCAGCGGGGCTAGCGGGGGGCGACCCTCCTACAATGAGCAGTTCTTC. This translates into CASSGASGGRPSYNEQFF.

CDR3 protein: CASSFHRGGGNTIYF. The CDR3 bases are TGTGCCAGCAGCTTCCACAGGGGAGGCGGAAACACCATATATTTT. The rearrangement joins TRBV7-2 to TRBJ1-3, with 7 bases lining up with TRBD1. CDR1 is SGHTA and CDR2 is FQGNSA in the germline V gene. CDR3 length equals 15 residues. J was trimmed by 4 bases and V by 3 bases; bases with no gene match: 6.

The chain has TRBV7-8 and TRBJ1-2; no firm D call. The germline V and J ends were trimmed by 0 bases and 4 bases, with 9 bases remaining between them. The CDR3 totals 14 residues. CDR1 and CDR2 (germline): SGHVS, FQNEAQ. The CDR3 is CASSLAQSLYGYTF. The CDR3 DNA follows: TGTGCCAGCAGCTTAGCGCAATCTCTCTATGGCTACACCTTC.

The chain joins TRBV10-1 to TRBJ2-1; the match to TRBD1 covers 9 bases. The CDR3 is 14 amino acids. Per the germline V gene, CDR1 is WNHNN and CDR2 is SYGVQD (reference sequence). V lost 6 bases and J lost 8; bases outside the gene matches: 8. The CDR3 loop is CASSQGQGSHEQFF. Here the CDR3 DNA reads TGCGCCAGCAGCCAGGGACAGGGAAGCCATGAGCAGTTCTTC.

This chain joins TRBV5-1 and TRBJ1-1; 10 bases align to TRBD1. The ends lost 4 bases at V and 5 bases at J; junction bases unmatched: 5. This CDR3 comprises 14 residues. Germline V gene lookup returns CDR1 SGHRS and CDR2 YFSETQ. CDR3 bases: TGCGCCAGCAGCAACGGACAGGGGGGGACTGAAGCTTTCTTT. As protein: CASSNGQGGTEAFF.

This clone was observed a single time. The chain links TRBV19 to TRBJ2-1; possibly TRBD1 for D (5 bases). V was clipped by 7 bases and J by 1 base, with 14 bases between them. CDR1 and CDR2 from the germline V gene are LNHDA and SQIVND (reference sequence). The CDR3 spans 15 residues. CDR3 DNA sequence: TGTGCCAGTACCCTCACCCCAGGGTCCTACAATGAGCAGTTCTTC. Translating gives CASTLTPGSYNEQFF.

The CDR3 is CASSQVTGSSEQFF. The CDR3, as DNA: TGTGCCAGCAGCCAAGTAACAGGGTCGAGTGAGCAGTTCTTC. The J gene is TRBJ2-1, the V gene TRBV3-1 (or the pseudogene TRBV3-2); possible D gene TRBD1, 6 bases. The CDR3 sequence is 14 residues long. Germline CDR1 LGHDT, CDR2 YNNKEL (reference sequence). V gave up 1 base and J gave up 9 bases, with 13 bases separating them.

This chain connects TRBV20-1 to TRBJ1-2; maybe TRBD1 (5 bases). The germline V and J ends were trimmed by 5 bases and 7 bases, with 11 bases remaining between them. CDR3 length equals 11 residues. The germline V gene has CDR1 DFQATT and CDR2 SNEGSKA (reference sequence). CDR3 protein: CSAYFGGGYTF. DNA for the CDR3: TGCAGTGCTTACTTCGGGGGTGGCTACACCTTC.

The chain is built from TRBV5-3 and TRBJ1-1; a possible D gene is TRBD1 (5 bases). TRBV5-3 is known as an ORF, though its function is uncertain. V was trimmed by 2 bases and J by 1 base, leaving 9 bases between them. This CDR3 region has 14 residues. The DNA for the CDR3 is TGTGCCAGAAGCTTCTGGGGACGGAACACTGAAGCTTTCTTT. Its protein product is CARSFWGRNTEAFF.

This clone was picked up one time. This sequence joins TRBV10-3 and TRBJ1-5, with 8 bases aligning to TRBD1. The CDR3 consists of 14 residues. V was pared by 5 bases and J by 7 bases, with 7 bases of the junction left unmatched. Germline V gene data show CDR1 as ENHRY and CDR2 as SYGVKD. CDR3 coding DNA: TGTGCCATCAGTTCACAGGGGGTAGGACAGCCCCAGCATTTT. Translating it yields CAISSQGVGQPQHF.

This sequence joins TRBV7-9 and TRBJ2-7, with 8 nucleotides matching TRBD1. The V gene's germline CDR1 is SEHNR and CDR2 FQNEAQ (reference sequence). CDR3 length: 16 residues. The V gene end was trimmed by 3 bases and the J gene end by 0 bases; junction bases not matched to a gene: 7. The CDR3, as DNA: TGTGCCAGCAGCTTTCATAGGGACAGGAGCTCCTACGAGCAGTACTTC. It encodes CASSFHRDRSSYEQYF. Supplemented by reference TRBV7-9 and TRBJ2-7, the full variable domain reads DTGVSQNPRHKITKRGQNVTFRCDPISEHNRLYWYRQTLGQGPEFLTYFQNEAQLEKSRLLSDRFSAERPKGSFSTLEIQRTEQGDSAMYLCASSFHRDRSSYEQYFGPGTRLTVT.

The chain has TRBV27 and TRBJ2-7; weak D call: TRBD1 (6 bases). This CDR3 has 14 amino acids. Germline V gives CDR1 MNHEY, CDR2 SMNVEV (reference sequence). V was pared by 0 bases and J by 6 bases, with 12 bases between. This CDR3 reads CASSLSRGPGEQYF. The CDR3 nucleotides read TGTGCCAGCAGTTTATCCAGGGGTCCGGGCGAGCAGTACTTC.

This chain uses TRBV27 with TRBJ2-3; D is undetermined. This CDR3 has 12 amino acids. Germline V gene data show CDR1 as MNHEY and CDR2 as SMNVEV (reference sequence). V gave up 6 bases and J gave up 6 bases, with 10 bases separating them. The chain's CDR3 is CASSGRADTQYF. The DNA of the CDR3 is TGTGCCAGCAGCGGTAGGGCCGATACGCAGTATTTT.

The V gene is TRBV11-2, the J gene TRBJ2-5, with no clear D. The CDR3 extends over 15 amino acids. Trimming took off 5 bases at V and 0 bases at J, with 13 bases between the two ends. CDR1 and CDR2 (germline): SGHAT, FQNNGV. The CDR3 DNA sequence: TGTGCCAGCAGCCCCCCCAACTTGTACCAAGAGACCCAGTACTTC. Amino acids: CASSPPNLYQETQYF.

The chain employs TRBV7-9 and TRBJ2-7; TRBD2 matches at 14 bases. The CDR3 spans 17 residues. Germline V CDR1 and CDR2: SEHNR, FQNEAQ (reference sequence). The J segment lost 3 bases and the V segment lost 2 bases, leaving 6 bases of the junction unmatched. CDR3 protein: CASSLPGTSGGFYEQYF. The CDR3 DNA is TGTGCCAGCAGCTTACCCGGGACTAGCGGGGGTTTCTACGAGCAGTACTTC.

This clone has a handful of counts. The V and J genes are TRBV29-1 and TRBJ2-5; tentative D call: TRBD2 (6 bases). Germline V lookup: CDR1 SQVTM, CDR2 ANQGSEA. V shed 0 bases and J shed 3 bases, with 14 bases lying between them. The length of the CDR3 is 15 residues. The CDR3, as DNA: TGCAGCGTTGAAGATCCTTGGGGGGTGAAAGAGACCCAGTACTTC. This sequence encodes CSVEDPWGVKETQYF.

V and J are TRBV4-1 and TRBJ1-1; D gene unclear. The CDR3 sequence is 12 residues long. Per germline, CDR1 MGHRA and CDR2 YSYEKL. V was shortened by 1 base and J by 7 bases, with 7 bases between the two germline ends. CDR3 loop: CASSQGLLEAFF. The CDR3 coding sequence is TGCGCCAGCAGCCAAGGGCTCCTTGAAGCTTTCTTT.